Sequencing of this T cell receptor beta chain was carried out in a study of blood T cell repertoires in COVID-19. The ends lost 4 bases at V and 0 bases at J; junction bases unmatched: 5. Germline values: CDR1 GTSNPN, CDR2 SVGIG (reference sequence). The CDR3 spans 15 residues. Everyone who took part was roughly 18 to 89 years old, and they came from 24 US areas. The recovered donors of Cohort 3 showed two negative PCRs, clearance, or symptom resolution. Only one count was recorded for this clone. Original methodology: Amplification from reference gene primers served as the basis for estimated nucleated cell counts. Only in-frame clones appear in the TCRdb table, and some are missing; sequencing was by immunoSEQ multiplex PCR. V and J calls and clone size follow that table, whereas D and trimming were derived from the DNA. Of some 320,000 clones in the sample, roughly nine tenths were seen once.

This receptor was identified in a man aged 60-69 years who had recovered from COVID-19. Sequencing used PBMCs or T cells enriched from blood (not recorded which). The V and J genes are TRBV30 and TRBJ2-1; 8 bases match TRBD2. The CDR3 DNA sequence: TGTGCCTGGACCATAGCGGGGTACTCCTACAATGAGCAGTTCTTC. Protein product: CAWTIAGYSYNEQFF.